This T cell receptor (beta chain) was obtained from a study of blood T cell repertoires in COVID-19. Some clones are missing from TCRdb's copy, which holds only in-frame ones; the method was immunoSEQ multiplex PCR. The repertoire has some 110,000 clones, more than 60% of them found once; the top ten carry about 6.8%. The source material was peripheral blood. This clonotype was sampled from a man in his 70s with acute or convalescent COVID-19.

CDR3 in amino acids: CASSDPRGGSDTQYF. The CDR3 coding sequence is TGTGCCAGCAGCGACCCTCGGGGGGGGTCAGATACGCAGTATTTT. J is TRBJ2-3 and V is TRBV11-2, with 8 nucleotides matching TRBD2. V lost 5 bases and J lost 4; bases outside the gene matches: 8. The germline V gene encodes CDR1 SGHAT and CDR2 FQNNGV. CDR3 length: 15 residues.